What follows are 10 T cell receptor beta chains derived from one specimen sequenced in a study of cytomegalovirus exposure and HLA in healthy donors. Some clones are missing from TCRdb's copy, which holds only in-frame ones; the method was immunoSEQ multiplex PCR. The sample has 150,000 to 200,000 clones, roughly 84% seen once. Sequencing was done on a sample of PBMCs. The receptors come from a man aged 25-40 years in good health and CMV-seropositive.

In DNA form, the CDR3 reads TGTGCCAGCAGCTTGACAGGGAGGGATACGCAGTATTTT. Translating it yields CASSLTGRDTQYF. This sequence joins TRBV7-4 and TRBJ2-3, with D possibly TRBD1 on 7 matching bases. This CDR3 is 13 amino acids long. Per germline, CDR1 SGHVT and CDR2 SQSDAQ. V was pared by 3 bases and J by 6 bases, with 10 bases between.

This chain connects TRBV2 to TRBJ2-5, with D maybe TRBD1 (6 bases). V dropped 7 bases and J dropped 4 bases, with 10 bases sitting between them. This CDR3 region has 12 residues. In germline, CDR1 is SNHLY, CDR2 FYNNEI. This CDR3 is CASTPDRETQYF. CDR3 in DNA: TGTGCCAGCACCCCGGACAGAGAGACCCAGTACTTC.

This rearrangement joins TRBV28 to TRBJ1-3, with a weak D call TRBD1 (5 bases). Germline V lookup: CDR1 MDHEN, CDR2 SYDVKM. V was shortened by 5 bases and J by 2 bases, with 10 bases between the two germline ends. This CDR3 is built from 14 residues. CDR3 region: CASSPGGTGNTIYF. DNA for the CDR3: TGTGCCAGCAGTCCCGGGGGGACTGGAAACACCATATATTTT.

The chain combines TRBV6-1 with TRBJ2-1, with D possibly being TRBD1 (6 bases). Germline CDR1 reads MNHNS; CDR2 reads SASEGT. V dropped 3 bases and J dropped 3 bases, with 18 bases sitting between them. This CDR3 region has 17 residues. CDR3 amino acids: CASSDTTVGADYNEQFF. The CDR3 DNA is TGTGCCAGCAGTGACACCACAGTGGGGGCGGACTACAATGAGCAGTTCTTC.

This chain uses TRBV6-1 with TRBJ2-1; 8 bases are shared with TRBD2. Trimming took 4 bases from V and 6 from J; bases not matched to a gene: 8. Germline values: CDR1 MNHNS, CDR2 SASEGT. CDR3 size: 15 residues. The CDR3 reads CASSGGLEPSNEQFF. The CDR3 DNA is TGTGCCAGCAGTGGGGGACTAGAACCGTCCAATGAGCAGTTCTTC.

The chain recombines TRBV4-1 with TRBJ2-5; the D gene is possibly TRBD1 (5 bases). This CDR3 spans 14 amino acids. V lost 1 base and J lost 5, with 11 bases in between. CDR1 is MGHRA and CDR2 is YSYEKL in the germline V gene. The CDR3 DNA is TGCGCCAGCAGCCAAGGTCAGGGTCTGGAGACCCAGTACTTC. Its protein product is CASSQGQGLETQYF.

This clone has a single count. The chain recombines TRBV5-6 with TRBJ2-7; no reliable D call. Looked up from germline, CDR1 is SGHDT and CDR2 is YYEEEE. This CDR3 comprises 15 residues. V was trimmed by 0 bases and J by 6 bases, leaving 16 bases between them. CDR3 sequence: CASSLERVRTSEQYF. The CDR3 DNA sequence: TGTGCCAGCAGCTTGGAACGGGTCCGTACGTCCGAGCAGTACTTC.

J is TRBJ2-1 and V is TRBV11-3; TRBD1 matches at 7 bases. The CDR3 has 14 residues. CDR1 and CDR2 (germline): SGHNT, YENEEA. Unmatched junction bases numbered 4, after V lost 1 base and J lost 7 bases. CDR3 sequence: CASSLGDSLNEQFF. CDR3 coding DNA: TGTGCCAGCAGCTTAGGGGACAGCTTAAATGAGCAGTTCTTC. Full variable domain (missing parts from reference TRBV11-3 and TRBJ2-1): EAGVVQSPRYKIIEKKQPVAFWCNPISGHNTLYWYLQNLGQGPELLIRYENEEAVDDSQLPKDRFSAERLKGVDSTLKIQPAELGDSAVYLCASSLGDSLNEQFFGPGTRLTVL.

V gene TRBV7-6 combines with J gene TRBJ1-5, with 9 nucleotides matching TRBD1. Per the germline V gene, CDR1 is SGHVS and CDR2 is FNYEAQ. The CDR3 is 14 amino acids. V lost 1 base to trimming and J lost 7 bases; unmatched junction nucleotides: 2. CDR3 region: CASSLGGQGQPQHF. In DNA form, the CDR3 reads TGTGCCAGCAGCTTAGGGGGACAGGGCCAGCCCCAGCATTTT. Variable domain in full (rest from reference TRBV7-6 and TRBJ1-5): GAGVSQSPRYKVTKRGQDVALRCDPISGHVSLYWYRQALGQGPEFLTYFNYEAQQDKSGLPNDRFSAERPEGSISTLTIQRTEQRDSAMYRCASSLGGQGQPQHFGDGTRLSIL.

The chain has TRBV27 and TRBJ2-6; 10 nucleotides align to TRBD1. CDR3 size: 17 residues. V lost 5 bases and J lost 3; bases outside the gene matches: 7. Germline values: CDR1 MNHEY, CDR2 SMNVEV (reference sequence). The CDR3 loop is CASSQDRGPIGANVLTF. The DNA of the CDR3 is TGTGCCAGCAGTCAAGACAGGGGGCCTATTGGGGCCAACGTCCTGACTTTC.